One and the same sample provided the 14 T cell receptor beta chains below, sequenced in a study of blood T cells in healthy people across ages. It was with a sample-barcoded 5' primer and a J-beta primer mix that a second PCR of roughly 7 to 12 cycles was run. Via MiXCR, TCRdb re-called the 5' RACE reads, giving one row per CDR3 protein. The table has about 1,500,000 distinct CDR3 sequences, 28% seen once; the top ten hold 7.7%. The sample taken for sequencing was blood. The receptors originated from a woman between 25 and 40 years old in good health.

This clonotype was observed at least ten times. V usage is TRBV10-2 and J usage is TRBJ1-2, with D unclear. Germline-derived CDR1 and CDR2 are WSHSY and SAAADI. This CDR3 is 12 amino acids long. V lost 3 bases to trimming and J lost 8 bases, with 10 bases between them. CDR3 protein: CASSEGHSGYTF. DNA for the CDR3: TGCGCCAGCAGTGAAGGGCATTCCGGCTACACCTTC.

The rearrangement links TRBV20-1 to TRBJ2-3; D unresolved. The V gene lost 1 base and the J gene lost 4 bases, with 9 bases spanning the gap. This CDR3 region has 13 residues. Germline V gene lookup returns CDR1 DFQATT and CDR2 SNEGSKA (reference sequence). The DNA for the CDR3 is TGCAGTGCTAGAGCCGGGTCCCCAGATACGCAGTATTTT. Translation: CSARAGSPDTQYF.

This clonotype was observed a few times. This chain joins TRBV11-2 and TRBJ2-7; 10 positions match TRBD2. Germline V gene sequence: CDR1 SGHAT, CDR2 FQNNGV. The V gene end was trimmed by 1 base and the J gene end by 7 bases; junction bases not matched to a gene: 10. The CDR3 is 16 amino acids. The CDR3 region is CASSLVASGGPREQYF. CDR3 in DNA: TGTGCCAGCAGCTTAGTGGCTAGCGGGGGACCTCGGGAGCAGTACTTC.

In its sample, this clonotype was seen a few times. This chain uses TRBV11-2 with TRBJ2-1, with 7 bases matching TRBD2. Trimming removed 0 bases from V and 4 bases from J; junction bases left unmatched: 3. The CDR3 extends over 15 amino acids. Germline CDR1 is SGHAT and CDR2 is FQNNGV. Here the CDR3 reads CASSLETSWYNEQFF. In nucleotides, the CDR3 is TGTGCCAGCAGCTTAGAGACTAGCTGGTACAATGAGCAGTTCTTC.

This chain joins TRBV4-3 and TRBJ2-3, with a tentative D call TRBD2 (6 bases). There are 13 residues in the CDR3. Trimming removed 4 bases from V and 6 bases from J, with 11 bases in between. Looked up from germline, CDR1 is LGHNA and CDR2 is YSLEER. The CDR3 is CASSRDLSDTQYF. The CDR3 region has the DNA TGCGCCAGCAGCCGGGACTTGTCGGATACGCAGTATTTT.

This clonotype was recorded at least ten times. CDR3 in amino acids: CASSQGGIYNEQFF. Written as DNA, the CDR3 is TGCGCCAGCAGCCAAGGGGGGATTTACAATGAGCAGTTCTTC. This chain joins TRBV4-3 and TRBJ2-1; either TRBD1 or TRBD2 may fit D (5 bases each). Germline V CDR1 and CDR2: LGHNA, YSLEER. Trimming cost V 1 base and J 4 bases, with 8 bases left between them. The CDR3 is 14 amino acids.

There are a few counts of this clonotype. The CDR3 region is CASSRDTLGTQYF. The CDR3 nucleotides are TGCGCCAGCAGCCGGGACACCTTAGGGACCCAGTACTTC. The rearrangement links TRBV5-1 to TRBJ2-4; maybe TRBD1 (6 bases). The last part of the DNA fits TRBJ2-5 better; the J call may be wrong. The CDR3 is made up of 13 amino acids. Germline V gives CDR1 SGHRS, CDR2 YFSETQ.

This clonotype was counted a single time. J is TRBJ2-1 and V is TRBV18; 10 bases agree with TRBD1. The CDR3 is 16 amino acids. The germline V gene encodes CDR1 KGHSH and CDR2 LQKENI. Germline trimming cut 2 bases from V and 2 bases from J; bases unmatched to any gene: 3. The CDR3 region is CASSPVGTGAYNEQFF. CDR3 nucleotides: TGTGCCAGCTCACCAGTAGGGACAGGGGCCTACAATGAGCAGTTCTTC.

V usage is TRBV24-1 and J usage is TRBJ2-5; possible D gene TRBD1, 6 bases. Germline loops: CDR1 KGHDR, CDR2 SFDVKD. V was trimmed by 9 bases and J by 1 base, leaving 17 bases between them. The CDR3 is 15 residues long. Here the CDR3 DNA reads TGTGCCACCTCAGCCGGGTACAGGGCCCAAGAGACCCAGTACTTC. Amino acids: CATSAGYRAQETQYF.

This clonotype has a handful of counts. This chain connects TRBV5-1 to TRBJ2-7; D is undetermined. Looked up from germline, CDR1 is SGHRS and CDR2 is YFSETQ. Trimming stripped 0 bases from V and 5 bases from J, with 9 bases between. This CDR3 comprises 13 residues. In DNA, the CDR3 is TGCGCCAGCAGCTTGGTGGGCGAGGACGAGCAGTACTTC. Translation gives CASSLVGEDEQYF.

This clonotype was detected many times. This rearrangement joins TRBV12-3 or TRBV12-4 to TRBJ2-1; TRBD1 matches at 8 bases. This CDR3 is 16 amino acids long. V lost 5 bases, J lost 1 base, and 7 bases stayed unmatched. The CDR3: CASSPSGTGSYNEQFF. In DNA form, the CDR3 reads TGTGCCAGCAGTCCATCCGGGACAGGTTCCTACAATGAGCAGTTCTTC.

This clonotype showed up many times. CDR3 bases: TGCAGCGGGGATCGAGCAGAAAGATACAATGAGCAGTTCTTC. Translation gives CSGDRAERYNEQFF. The rearrangement links TRBV29-1 to TRBJ2-1; D is undetermined. V lost 7 bases and J 4 bases, leaving 17 bases between the germline ends. Per germline, CDR1 SQVTM and CDR2 ANQGSEA. This CDR3 is 14 amino acids long.

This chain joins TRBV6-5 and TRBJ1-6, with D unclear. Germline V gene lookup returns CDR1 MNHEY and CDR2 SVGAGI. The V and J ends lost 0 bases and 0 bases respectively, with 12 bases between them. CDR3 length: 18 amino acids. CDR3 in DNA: TGTGCCAGCAGTTACTCGAGCAGAATGAGCTCCTATAATTCACCCCTCCACTTT. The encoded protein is CASSYSSRMSSYNSPLHF.

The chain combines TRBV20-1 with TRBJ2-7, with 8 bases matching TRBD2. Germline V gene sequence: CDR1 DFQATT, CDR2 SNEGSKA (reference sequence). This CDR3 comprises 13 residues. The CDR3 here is CSPLAGEFNEQYF. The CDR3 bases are TGCAGCCCCCTAGCGGGTGAATTTAATGAGCAGTACTTC.